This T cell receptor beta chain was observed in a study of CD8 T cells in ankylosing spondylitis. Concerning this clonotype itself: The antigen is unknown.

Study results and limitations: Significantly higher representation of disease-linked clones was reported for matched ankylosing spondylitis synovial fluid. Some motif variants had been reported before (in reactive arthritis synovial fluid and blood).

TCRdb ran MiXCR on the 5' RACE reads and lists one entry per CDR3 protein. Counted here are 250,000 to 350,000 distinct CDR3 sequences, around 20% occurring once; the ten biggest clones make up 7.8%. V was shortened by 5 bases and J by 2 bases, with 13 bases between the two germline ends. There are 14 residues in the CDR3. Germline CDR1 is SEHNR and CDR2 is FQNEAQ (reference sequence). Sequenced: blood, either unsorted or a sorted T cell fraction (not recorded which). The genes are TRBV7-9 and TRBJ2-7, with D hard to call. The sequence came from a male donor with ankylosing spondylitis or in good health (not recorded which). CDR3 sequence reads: CASSPPGFPYEQYV. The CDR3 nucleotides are TGTGCCAGCAGCCCACCCGGGTTCCCCTACGAGCAGTACGTC.